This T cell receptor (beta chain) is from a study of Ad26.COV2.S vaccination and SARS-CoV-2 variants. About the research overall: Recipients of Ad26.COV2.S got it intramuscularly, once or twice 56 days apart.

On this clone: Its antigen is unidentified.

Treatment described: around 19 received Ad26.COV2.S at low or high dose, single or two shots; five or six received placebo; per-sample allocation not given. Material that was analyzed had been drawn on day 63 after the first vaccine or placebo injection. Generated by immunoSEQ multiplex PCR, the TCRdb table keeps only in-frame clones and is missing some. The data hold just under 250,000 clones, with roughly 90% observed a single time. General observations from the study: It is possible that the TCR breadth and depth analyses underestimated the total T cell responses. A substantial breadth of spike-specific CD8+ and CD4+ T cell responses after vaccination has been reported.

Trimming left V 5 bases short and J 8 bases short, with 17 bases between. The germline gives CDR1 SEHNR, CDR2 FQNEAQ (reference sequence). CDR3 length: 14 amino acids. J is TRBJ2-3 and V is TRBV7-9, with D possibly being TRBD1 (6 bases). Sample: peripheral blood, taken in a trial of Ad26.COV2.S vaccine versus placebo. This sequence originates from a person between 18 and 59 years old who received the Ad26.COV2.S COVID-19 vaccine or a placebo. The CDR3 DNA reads TGTGCCAGCAGCCCCTCAGGGGCCCCGGGTACGCAGTATTTT. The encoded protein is CASSPSGAPGTQYF.